Listed here are 14 T cell receptor beta chains from one sample, sequenced in a study of blood T cell repertoires in COVID-19 (dated by TCRdb to 2018 to 2021). Receptor libraries were prepared by the immunoSEQ multiplex PCR assay. TCRdb mirrors the immuneACCESS table, restricted to in-frame sequences. Some clones are absent from its copies; in checked studies, under half trace to an unresolved V gene, and the reason for the others is unknown. A total of around 100,000 clones appear in this sample, 70% to 80% of them only once. In total, the top ten clones hold over 10% of the sample. Sequences were obtained from peripheral blood. Receptors originate from a woman aged 70 to 79 with acute or convalescent COVID-19.

V usage is TRBV20-1 and J usage is TRBJ1-1; D ambiguous. Germline loops: CDR1 DFQATT, CDR2 SNEGSKA (reference sequence). This CDR3 comprises 10 residues. Trimming pared 0 bases from V and 11 bases from J, leaving 7 bases between. CDR3 in DNA: TGCAGTGCTAGAGATACTAGGGCTTTCTTT. Protein: CSARDTRAFF.

This sequence joins TRBV19 and TRBJ1-1; TRBD1 agrees at 9 bases. The germline V gene encodes CDR1 LNHDA and CDR2 SQIVND (reference sequence). Trimming at V came to 9 bases and at J to 0 bases, leaving 8 bases not matched to a gene. CDR3 size: 15 residues. Written as DNA, the CDR3 is TGTGCCAGCGCCCTTGGACAGGGGATGAACACTGAAGCTTTCTTT. Amino acids: CASALGQGMNTEAFF. Together with reference TRBV19 and TRBJ1-1, the CDR3 gives the full variable domain: DGGITQSPKYLFRKEGQNVTLSCEQNLNHDAMYWYRQDPGQGLRLIYYSQIVNDFQKGDIAEGYSVSREKKESFPLTVTSAQKNPTAFYLCASALGQGMNTEAFFGQGTRLTVV.

V gene TRBV9 combines with J gene TRBJ2-5, with 13 bases identical to TRBD2. Germline V gene lookup returns CDR1 SGDLS and CDR2 YYNGEE. There are 16 residues in the CDR3. The V segment lost 0 bases and the J segment 2 bases; nucleotides outside the gene matches: 1. CDR3 residues: CASSVGGLAGQETQYF. The CDR3 coding sequence is TGTGCCAGCAGCGTAGGGGGACTAGCGGGGCAAGAGACCCAGTACTTC.

The chain carries TRBV6-5 and TRBJ1-5; D is perhaps TRBD1 (6 bases). V gave up 0 bases and J gave up 6 bases, with 12 bases separating them. Germline assignment: CDR1 MNHEY and CDR2 SVGAGI. The CDR3 spans 15 residues. The CDR3 bases are TGTGCCAGCAGTTACTCGAGGGAGGGGGGTCAGCCCCAGCATTTT. Protein sequence: CASSYSREGGQPQHF.

V and J are TRBV11-1 and TRBJ1-1, with a weak D call TRBD1 (5 bases). V lost 3 bases and J lost 4, with 12 bases in between. Germline CDR1 and CDR2: SGHAT and FQDESV (reference sequence). The CDR3 runs to 14 residues. The CDR3 DNA reads as TGTGCCAGCAGCTTCGCAGGGCTGGGCACTGAAGCTTTCTTT. This gives the protein CASSFAGLGTEAFF.

In DNA, the CDR3 is TGTGCCAGTACCCAGGGTAATGCTGAGCAGTTCTTC. Its translation: CASTQGNAEQFF. The J gene is TRBJ2-1, the V gene TRBV3-1 (or the pseudogene TRBV3-2); D perhaps matches TRBD1 (5 bases). Trimming pared 9 bases from V and 9 bases from J, leaving 15 bases between. The length of the CDR3 is 12 residues. The germline V gene encodes CDR1 LGHDT and CDR2 YNNKEL (reference sequence).

This chain links TRBV6-5 with TRBJ1-1; D remains ambiguous. Germline V gene sequence: CDR1 MNHEY, CDR2 SVGAGI. V dropped 2 bases and J dropped 5 bases, with 6 bases sitting between them. This CDR3 region has 12 residues. CDR3 bases: TGTGCCAGCAGTTACGCGGGGACTGAAGCTTTCTTT. Its protein is CASSYAGTEAFF.

The gene calls are TRBV7-2 and TRBJ1-3; the D is unclear. V dropped 1 base and J dropped 4 bases, with 11 bases sitting between them. The CDR3 has 15 amino acids. The germline gives CDR1 SGHTA, CDR2 FQGNSA. Here the CDR3 reads CASSLDFGAGNTIYF. CDR3 nucleotides: TGTGCCAGCAGCTTAGATTTTGGTGCGGGAAACACCATATATTTT.

This chain links TRBV10-2 with TRBJ2-3; D unresolved. The CDR3 is 14 amino acids. V was trimmed by 7 bases and J by 5 bases, leaving 16 bases between them. Germline CDR1 WSHSY, CDR2 SAAADI. CDR3 bases: TGCGCCAGCACCCCCAGACTGTACGGAGATACGCAGTATTTT. Its translation is CASTPRLYGDTQYF.

Only one count was recorded for this clone. The chain is built from TRBV19 and TRBJ2-2; a weak D match, TRBD1 (5 bases). Trimming pared 1 base from V and 2 bases from J, leaving 8 bases between. Germline V lookup: CDR1 LNHDA, CDR2 SQIVND (reference sequence). This CDR3 spans 15 amino acids. DNA of the CDR3: TGTGCCAGTAGTATAGGACAGAGAAACACCGGGGAGCTGTTTTTT. Translating gives CASSIGQRNTGELFF.

J is TRBJ1-1 and V is TRBV3-1 (or the pseudogene TRBV3-2); TRBD1 agrees at 11 bases. V trimming: 3 bases; J trimming: 10 bases; junction bases outside the gene matches: 1. The germline V gene encodes CDR1 LGHDT and CDR2 YNNKEL (reference sequence). The CDR3 covers 12 residues. The CDR3 loop reads CASSQGQGGAFF. CDR3 bases: TGTGCCAGCAGCCAGGGACAGGGGGGAGCTTTCTTT.

V and J are TRBV3-1 (or the pseudogene TRBV3-2) and TRBJ2-7, with a tentative D call TRBD1 (6 bases). The V and J ends lost 1 base and 3 bases respectively, with 13 bases between them. This CDR3 is 15 amino acids long. The germline gives CDR1 LGHDT, CDR2 YNNKEL (reference sequence). CDR3 coding DNA: TGTGCCAGCAGCCAAGGGCCCGAGACAGGCTACGAGCAGTACTTC. It codes for CASSQGPETGYEQYF.

This chain joins TRBV21-1 and TRBJ1-4; TRBD1, the D gene given by the table, was not confirmed from the DNA. TRBV21-1 is reported as a pseudogene. The CDR3 totals 15 residues. CDR3: CASSNWDNLSEKLFF. DNA of the CDR3: TGTGCCAGCAGCAACTGGGACAACTTAAGTGAAAAACTGTTTTTT.

V usage is TRBV5-1 and J usage is TRBJ2-7, with a possible D match to TRBD1 (6 bases). The CDR3 loop spans 15 amino acids. Deletions cut 0 bases from V and 3 bases from J, with 13 bases between. The germline V gene encodes CDR1 SGHRS and CDR2 YFSETQ. The CDR3 DNA is TGCGCCAGCAGCTTGGATGAGGGGGACCGCTACGAGCAGTACTTC. Its protein is CASSLDEGDRYEQYF.